This passage covers 24 T cell receptor beta chains from one sample sequenced in a study of CD8 T cells in ankylosing spondylitis. Study-level points and caveats: A motif of under 10 highly homologous TCR beta variants was seen as apparently characteristic of ankylosing spondylitis blood.

TCRdb reprocessed the 5' RACE reads via MiXCR and lists one record per CDR3 protein. Of fewer than 500,000 distinct CDR3 sequences in the sample, roughly 26% were seen once. These receptors lack a known antigen. Sequenced: blood, either unsorted or a sorted T cell fraction (not recorded which). These receptors originate from a male donor with ankylosing spondylitis.

This clonotype turned up a few times. The chain combines TRBV12-3 or TRBV12-4 with TRBJ1-1, with a weak D call TRBD1 (5 bases). V was clipped by 7 bases and J by 2 bases, with 17 bases between them. The CDR3 is 15 residues long. Here the CDR3 DNA reads TGTGCCAGCATTAGCAACAGGTCACCCAACACTGAAGCTTTCTTT. Protein: CASISNRSPNTEAFF.

The chain employs TRBV15 and TRBJ2-3, with D possibly TRBD2 on 6 matching bases. Germline V lookup: CDR1 LNHNV, CDR2 YYDKDF (reference sequence). This CDR3 spans 16 amino acids. Trimming took 1 base from V and 2 from J, leaving 13 bases between them. The CDR3: CATSRVVGLFTDTQYF. DNA of the CDR3: TGTGCCACCAGCAGAGTTGTGGGACTCTTCACAGATACGCAGTATTTT. Based on the CDR3 plus reference TRBV15 and TRBJ2-3, the full variable domain is DAMVIQNPRYQVTQFGKPVTLSCSQTLNHNVMYWYQQKSSQAPKLLFHYYDKDFNNEADTPDNFQSRRPNTSFCFLDIRSPGLGDTAMYLCATSRVVGLFTDTQYFGPGTRLTVL.

The rearrangement joins TRBV10-3 to TRBJ2-6, with D possibly TRBD2 on 5 matching bases. Germline V CDR1 and CDR2: ENHRY, SYGVKD. This CDR3 region has 14 residues. Trimming cost V 7 bases and J 0 bases, with 7 bases left between them. Here the CDR3 DNA reads TGTGCCATCATGGGGAGCTCTGGGGCCAACGTCCTGACTTTC. It yields the protein CAIMGSSGANVLTF.

This clonotype showed up just a few times. V and J are TRBV11-1 and TRBJ2-7; 11 nucleotides align to TRBD2. CDR1 and CDR2 from the germline V gene are SGHAT and FQDESV (reference sequence). Trimming cost V 1 base and J 6 bases; bases outside gene matches: 14. This CDR3 comprises 18 residues. The chain's CDR3 is CASSLGGSGRATHREQYF. DNA of the CDR3: TGTGCCAGCAGCTTAGGCGGTAGCGGGAGGGCGACCCATCGCGAGCAGTACTTC.

The chain employs TRBV29-1 and TRBJ2-1; D not certain. The ends were cut back, 4 bases at V and 6 bases at J, with 7 bases in the middle. In germline, CDR1 is SQVTM, CDR2 ANQGSEA. The CDR3 contains 11 residues. The CDR3 loop is CSVVVSNEQFF. As DNA, the CDR3 is TGCAGCGTTGTAGTGAGCAATGAGCAGTTCTTC.

In this sample, this clonotype turned up many times. The V gene is TRBV18, the J gene TRBJ2-5, with D tentatively TRBD1 (6 bases). CDR3 length: 12 amino acids. Trimming left V 8 bases short and J 5 bases short, with 12 bases between. CDR1 is KGHSH and CDR2 is LQKENI in the germline V gene. The DNA of the CDR3 is TGTGCCAGCAGCCCCACAGGGGAGACCCAGTACTTC. Protein product: CASSPTGETQYF. The full variable domain, its missing parts supplied by reference TRBV18 and TRBJ2-5, is NAGVMQNPRHLVRRRGQEARLRCSPMKGHSHVYWYRQLPEEGLKFMVYLQKENIIDESGMPKERFSAEFPKEGPSILRIQQVVRGDSAAYFCASSPTGETQYFGPGTRLLVL.

In its sample, this clonotype was seen a few times. This rearrangement joins TRBV19 to TRBJ1-6; no reliable D call. Germline CDR1 is LNHDA and CDR2 is SQIVND (reference sequence). CDR3 length: 14 residues. Between the trimmed V and J ends, which lost 1 base and 10 bases, there was a span of 11 bases. This CDR3 reads CASSIAGRESPLHF. The CDR3 region has the DNA TGTGCCAGTAGTATAGCCGGCCGGGAGTCACCCCTCCACTTT.

The rearrangement links TRBV5-6 to TRBJ1-6; 11 nucleotides align to TRBD1. The CDR3 has 16 amino acids. Germline V gene sequence: CDR1 SGHDT, CDR2 YYEEEE. The V segment lost 0 bases and the J segment 6 bases; nucleotides outside the gene matches: 2. The CDR3 spells CASSLAGTGGNSPLHF. The CDR3 DNA sequence: TGTGCCAGCAGCTTGGCCGGGACAGGGGGTAATTCACCCCTCCACTTT.

At least ten counts were recorded for this clonotype. As DNA, the CDR3 is TGTGCCAGCAGTTTAAGCGGGAGGGATGACAATGAGCAGTTCTTC. Its translation: CASSLSGRDDNEQFF. J is TRBJ2-1 and V is TRBV12-3 or TRBV12-4; 10 bases are a match to TRBD2. The V segment lost 2 bases and the J segment 5 bases; nucleotides outside the gene matches: 3. The CDR3 runs 15 residues.

In its sample, this clonotype was seen a few times. The CDR3 region has the DNA TGCAGTGCTAGAGACATAAATACGCAGTATTTT. This translates into CSARDINTQYF. V is TRBV20-1 and J is TRBJ2-3; D unclear. Trimming cost V 0 bases and J 7 bases, with 5 bases left between them. The germline V gene has CDR1 DFQATT and CDR2 SNEGSKA (reference sequence). This CDR3 is built from 11 residues.

As regards this clonotype: Germline is not matched at one junction end, which may reflect a read error. The chain employs TRBV7-9 and TRBJ2-3, with 7 bases lining up with TRBD2. Germline V CDR1 and CDR2: SEHNR, FQNEAQ (reference sequence). The CDR3 loop spans 14 amino acids. The CDR3 spells CSSSPSGNTDTQYF. CDR3 bases: TGTTCCAGCAGCCCGAGCGGGAACACAGATACGCAGTATTTT.

This clonotype was detected only once. The chain couples TRBV7-8 to TRBJ2-1, with D possibly being TRBD2 (7 bases). The CDR3 length is 16 residues. Trimming stripped 2 bases from V and 6 bases from J, with 17 bases between. In germline, CDR1 is SGHVS, CDR2 FQNEAQ. The CDR3: CASSLMGAGVPNEQFF. For the CDR3, the DNA is TGTGCCAGCAGCTTAATGGGGGCGGGGGTACCCAATGAGCAGTTCTTC.

This chain connects TRBV7-9 to TRBJ2-5; D is undetermined. The V end lost 5 bases, the J end lost 7 bases, and 23 bases lay between the germline ends. Looked up from germline, CDR1 is SEHNR and CDR2 is FQNEAQ (reference sequence). This CDR3 has 16 amino acids. The CDR3 loop is CASSPRGDARPLTQYF. CDR3 nucleotides: TGTGCCAGCAGCCCCCGAGGAGACGCCCGCCCGCTGACCCAGTACTTC.

This clonotype came up a few times. This chain connects TRBV7-2 to TRBJ1-3; D is uncertain. Germline loops: CDR1 SGHTA, CDR2 FQGNSA. The CDR3 spans 16 residues. Trimming shortened V by 5 bases and J by 2 bases, and 16 bases separated the two germline ends. The CDR3 sequence is CASSPPRGIPGNTIYF. In DNA form, the CDR3 reads TGTGCCAGCAGCCCGCCGCGGGGAATCCCTGGAAACACCATATATTTT.

This clonotype was detected only a few times. The chain joins TRBV4-2 to TRBJ2-5, with 9 bases fitting TRBD1. In germline, CDR1 is LGHNA, CDR2 YNFKEQ. This CDR3 contains 16 residues. V gave up 4 bases and J gave up 7 bases; unmatched junction bases: 13. CDR3 protein: CASSLQPGQGSGTQYF. DNA of the CDR3: TGTGCCAGCAGCCTCCAACCGGGACAGGGTTCTGGGACCCAGTACTTC.

The gene calls are TRBV11-2 and TRBJ2-1; D perhaps matches TRBD2 (5 bases). Germline assignment: CDR1 SGHAT and CDR2 FQNNGV. This CDR3 has 13 amino acids. The ends were cut back, 5 bases at V and 9 bases at J, with 14 bases in the middle. In DNA form, the CDR3 reads TGTGCCAGCAGCCCATTAATTGAGGGTGAGCAGTTCTTC. Translating it yields CASSPLIEGEQFF.

The chain joins TRBV20-1 to TRBJ2-1; D might be TRBD1 (5 bases). Trimming stripped 5 bases from V and 6 bases from J, with 11 bases between. Germline-derived CDR1 and CDR2 are DFQATT and SNEGSKA (reference sequence). This CDR3 region has 12 residues. CDR3 in amino acids: CSAGQRGNEQFF. The CDR3 DNA follows: TGCAGTGCTGGCCAAAGGGGCAATGAGCAGTTCTTC.

This sequence joins TRBV4-1 and TRBJ1-1; 7 nucleotides line up with TRBD1. Germline loops: CDR1 MGHRA, CDR2 YSYEKL. J was trimmed by 5 bases and V by 7 bases; bases with no gene match: 7. The CDR3 is 13 residues long. The CDR3 loop is CASNKGAGTEAFF. CDR3 sequence (DNA): TGCGCCAGCAATAAGGGGGCCGGAACTGAAGCTTTCTTT.

The chain couples TRBV20-1 to TRBJ2-3; D uncertain. The CDR3 extends over 14 amino acids. The V end lost 5 bases, the J end lost 0 bases, and 12 bases lay between the germline ends. Germline assignment: CDR1 DFQATT and CDR2 SNEGSKA (reference sequence). The CDR3 reads CSAPLESSTDTQYF. The CDR3 DNA sequence: TGCAGTGCTCCTCTCGAGTCTAGCACAGATACGCAGTATTTT.

This clonotype was detected a few times. The rearrangement links TRBV10-3 to TRBJ2-1; no clear D. CDR3 length equals 14 residues. Germline V gene sequence: CDR1 ENHRY, CDR2 SYGVKD. The V end was cut by 5 bases, the J end by 1 base, with 9 bases between. This chain's CDR3 is CAISLGSSYNEQFF. CDR3 DNA: TGTGCCATCAGTCTCGGGTCATCCTACAATGAGCAGTTCTTC.

This clonotype was observed a few times. This chain links TRBV11-2 with TRBJ2-2, with 13 bases that match TRBD2. CDR3 length: 20 residues. After removal of 0 bases from V and 0 bases from J, the junction contained 7 bases not matched to a gene. Germline CDR1 SGHAT, CDR2 FQNNGV. The CDR3 here is CASSLDLLGLAGPNTGELFF. Written as DNA, the CDR3 is TGTGCCAGCAGCTTAGATCTATTGGGACTAGCGGGACCGAACACCGGGGAGCTGTTTTTT.

The chain is built from TRBV29-1 and TRBJ2-7; 7 bases line up with TRBD1. Germline CDR1 reads SQVTM; CDR2 reads ANQGSEA. The CDR3 is 12 amino acids. The V and J ends lost 4 bases and 6 bases, in that order; junction bases with no gene match: 6. In nucleotides, the CDR3 is TGCAGCGTTGTGGTAGGGGGCGGCGAGCAGTACTTC. Protein: CSVVVGGGEQYF.

The rearrangement uses TRBV5-1 and TRBJ2-7, with TRBD2 matching 7 bases. V lost 4 bases and J lost 0; bases outside the gene matches: 7. In germline, CDR1 is SGHRS, CDR2 YFSETQ. The CDR3 runs to 15 residues. Written as DNA, the CDR3 is TGCGCCAGCAGCCCCCAGGGAGGGAGCTCCTACGAGCAGTACGTC. Translation: CASSPQGGSSYEQYV.

The V call is TRBV7-2, the J call TRBJ2-5, with 9 bases fitting TRBD2. V trimming: 3 bases; J trimming: 4 bases; junction bases outside the gene matches: 9. There are 16 residues in the CDR3. The V gene's germline CDR1 is SGHTA and CDR2 FQGNSA. The CDR3 protein is CASSFSGSSGVETQYF. CDR3 DNA: TGTGCCAGCAGCTTTTCCGGTTCTAGCGGGGTAGAGACCCAGTACTTC.